One T cell receptor beta chain is described in this entry. TCRdb re-called the 5' RACE reads through MiXCR, storing one row per CDR3 protein. The repertoire holds hundreds of thousands of distinct CDR3 sequences, with approximately 18% as singletons. This CDR3 comprises 12 residues. Germline V gene lookup returns CDR1 MNHNY and CDR2 SVGAGI (reference sequence). V lost 6 bases to trimming and J lost 6 bases, with 11 bases between them. This sample is drawn from a study of T-cell memory formation after mild COVID-19. The chain couples TRBV6-6 to TRBJ1-2; no clear D. The sequencing input was PBMCs or a T cell subset sorted from them (not recorded which). The source is an adult woman who had mild COVID-19 (a few samples of this study predate the infection). Cell type and time point are not known. CDR3 DNA: TGTGCCAGCAGCAAGGGTGGCAATGGCTACACCTTC. Residues: CASSKGGNGYTF.